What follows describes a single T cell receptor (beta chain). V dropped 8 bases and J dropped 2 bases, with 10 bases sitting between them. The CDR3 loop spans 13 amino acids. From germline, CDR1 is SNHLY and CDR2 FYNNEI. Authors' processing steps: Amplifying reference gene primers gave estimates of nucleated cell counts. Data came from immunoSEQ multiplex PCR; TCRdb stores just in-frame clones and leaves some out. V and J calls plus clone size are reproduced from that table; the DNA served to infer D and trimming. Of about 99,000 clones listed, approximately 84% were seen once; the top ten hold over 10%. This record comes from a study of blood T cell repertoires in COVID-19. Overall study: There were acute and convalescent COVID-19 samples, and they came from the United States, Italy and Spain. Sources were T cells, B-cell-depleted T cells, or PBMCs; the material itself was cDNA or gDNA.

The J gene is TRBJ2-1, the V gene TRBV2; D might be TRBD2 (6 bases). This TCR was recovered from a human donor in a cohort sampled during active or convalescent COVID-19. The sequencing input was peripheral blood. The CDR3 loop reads CASQTSTYNEQFF. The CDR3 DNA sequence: TGTGCCAGCCAAACTAGCACCTACAATGAGCAGTTCTTC.